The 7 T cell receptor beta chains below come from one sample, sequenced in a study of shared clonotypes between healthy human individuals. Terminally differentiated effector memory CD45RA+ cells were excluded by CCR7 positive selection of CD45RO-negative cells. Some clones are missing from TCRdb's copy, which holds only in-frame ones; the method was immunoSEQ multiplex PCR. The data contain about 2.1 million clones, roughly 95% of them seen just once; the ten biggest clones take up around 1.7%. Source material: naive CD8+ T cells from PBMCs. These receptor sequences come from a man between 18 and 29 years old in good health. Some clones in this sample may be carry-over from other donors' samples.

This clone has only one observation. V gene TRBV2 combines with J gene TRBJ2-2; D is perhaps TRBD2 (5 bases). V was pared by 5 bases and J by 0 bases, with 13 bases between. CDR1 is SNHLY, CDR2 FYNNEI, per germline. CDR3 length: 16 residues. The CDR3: CASSPSGSANTGELFF. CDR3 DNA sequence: TGTGCCAGCAGTCCGAGCGGATCGGCGAACACCGGGGAGCTGTTTTTT.

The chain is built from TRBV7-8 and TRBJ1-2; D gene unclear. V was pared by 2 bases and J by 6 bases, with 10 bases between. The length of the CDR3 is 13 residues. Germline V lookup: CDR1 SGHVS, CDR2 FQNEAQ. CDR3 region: CASSLSKLNGYTF. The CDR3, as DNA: TGTGCCAGCAGCTTATCCAAGCTAAATGGCTACACCTTC.

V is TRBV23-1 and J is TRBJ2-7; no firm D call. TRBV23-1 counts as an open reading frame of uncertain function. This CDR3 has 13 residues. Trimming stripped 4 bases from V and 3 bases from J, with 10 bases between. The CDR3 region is CASSRIGSYEQYF. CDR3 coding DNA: TGCGCCAGCAGTCGTATCGGAAGCTACGAGCAGTACTTC.

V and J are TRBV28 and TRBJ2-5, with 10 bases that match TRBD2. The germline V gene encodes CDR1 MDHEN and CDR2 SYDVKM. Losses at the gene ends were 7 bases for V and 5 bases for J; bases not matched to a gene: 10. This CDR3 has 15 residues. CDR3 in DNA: TGTGCCAGCACTTCGACTAGCGGGTATGGGGAGACCCAGTACTTC. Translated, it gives CASTSTSGYGETQYF.

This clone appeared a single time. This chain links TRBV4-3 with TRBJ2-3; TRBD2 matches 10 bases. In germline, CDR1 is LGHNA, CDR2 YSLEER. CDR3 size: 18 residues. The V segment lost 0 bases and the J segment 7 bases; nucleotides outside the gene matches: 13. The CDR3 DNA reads TGCGCCAGCAGCCAAGATTTGGAGCGGGAGGGCCTCGTCCATACGCAGTATTTT. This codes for CASSQDLEREGLVHTQYF.

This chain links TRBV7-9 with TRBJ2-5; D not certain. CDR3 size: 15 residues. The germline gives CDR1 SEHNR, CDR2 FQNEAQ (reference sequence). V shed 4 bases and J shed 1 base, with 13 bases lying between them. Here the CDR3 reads CASSSIDRFQETQYF. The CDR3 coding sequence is TGTGCCAGCAGCTCGATTGACCGATTCCAAGAGACCCAGTACTTC.

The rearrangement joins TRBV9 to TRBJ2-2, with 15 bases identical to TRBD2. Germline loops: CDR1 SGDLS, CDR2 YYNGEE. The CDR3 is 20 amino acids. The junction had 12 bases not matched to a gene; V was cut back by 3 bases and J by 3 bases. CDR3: CASSEPLGLAGGPDTGELFF. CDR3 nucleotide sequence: TGTGCCAGCAGCGAGCCCCTAGGACTAGCGGGAGGGCCCGACACCGGGGAGCTGTTTTTT.